This TCR beta chain was captured by sequencing in a study of blood T cell repertoires in COVID-19. Assay used: immunoSEQ multiplex PCR; TCRdb lists only in-frame clones, some missing. The sample includes a few hundred thousand clones, roughly 90% of them seen just once. Germline CDR1 and CDR2: MNHEY and SVGAGI. The V segment lost 5 bases and the J segment 3 bases; nucleotides outside the gene matches: 6. The CDR3 loop spans 14 amino acids. The rearrangement joins TRBV6-5 to TRBJ1-2; the match to TRBD1 covers 7 bases. This receptor was identified in a woman aged 40-49 years who had recovered from COVID-19. Sequences were obtained from PBMCs or T cells enriched from blood (not recorded which). CDR3 sequence (DNA): TGTGCCAGCAGTCCCCGACAGGGAGACTATGGCTACACCTTC. The encoded protein is CASSPRQGDYGYTF.